This paragraph reports one T cell receptor (beta chain). Its binding antigen is unknown. No base-level quality is on record; no much larger clone is a single base apart. This sample is drawn from a study of vaccination and CD4 T cells after COVID-19 (dated by TCRdb to between 2022 and 2023). Study-wide context: Convalescent patients had a positive SARS-CoV-2 result on nasal swab PCR, and of these patients, several had mild disease and one had severe disease. The convalescent cohort comprised six males and four females, including two Hispanic individuals, seven Caucasians, two Asians and one multiracial person. Each participant got two doses of either the Pfizer-BioNTech BNT162b2 vaccine (n=8) or the Moderna mRNA-1273 vaccine (n=2). Post-COVID blood samples from convalescent patients were collected a median of approximately 93 days after diagnosis, with a range of roughly 35 to 170 days. The time from the second vaccine dose to post-vaccine blood sampling had a median of roughly 70 days and ranged from about 14 to 241 days. The cultures were stimulated with overlapping spike peptide pools from SARS-CoV-2 and from the common cold coronaviruses HCoV-NL63, HCoV-OC43 and HCoV-229E. Control cultures received a CEFX viral epitope pool as the positive control, an HIV-1 Nef peptide pool as the negative control, or no peptide. The spike-specific CD4+ TCR repertoire was compared before and after mRNA vaccination in approximately ten COVID-19 convalescent patients and 4 infection-naive healthy vaccine recipients.

The sample's treatment or condition label, decoded: approximately 11-day PBMC culture with coronavirus spike peptide pools or control peptides (ViraFEST assay). The ViraFEST assay, used in the study, expanded antigen-specific T cells with peptide pools and then identified the expanded clonotypes through TCR sequencing. The convalescent patients' positive SARS-CoV-2 PCR tests fell between March and December 2020, which was before the Alpha, Beta and Delta variants emerged in the United States. Each well held around 2.1 million PBMCs cultured with roughly 10 ug/ml peptide pools in IMDM containing around 5% human AB serum and 8 to 10 IU/ml IL-2. On days 3 and 7, half of the culture medium was replaced with fresh IL-2-containing medium. Once the cells had been in culture for roughly 10 days, the EasySep CD4+ T cell isolation kit was used to isolate CD4+ T cells by negative selection. Ficoll-Paque Plus gradient centrifugation was used to isolate PBMCs from whole blood, and the isolated PBMCs were then either used fresh or cryopreserved at -140C. Triplicate wells were generally used for each culture condition.

What the authors observed across the whole study: Of the vaccine-specific clones in convalescent patients, 304 of 307, or nearly all, reacted only to SARS-CoV-2 spike and did not cross-react with common cold coronaviruses. The median count of SARS-CoV-2-reactive clonotypes went up from about 23 after infection to roughly 38 after vaccination, although the change was not significant. The study included relatively few convalescent patients and did not analyze early timepoints after natural infection. Among the post-vaccine SARS-CoV-2-reactive clones in convalescent patients, a median about 89% showed up only after vaccination, which suggests vaccine-specific priming.

The library was produced with PCR. DNA from cultured CD4+ T cells underwent TCR sequencing with the Oncomine TCR Beta short-read assay at the Johns Hopkins FTIC core. The QIAamp micro DNA kit was used to extract genomic DNA from the cultured CD4+ T cells. Oncomine TCR Beta libraries made from cultured CD4+ T cells were pooled using unique dual indexes and sequenced on an Illumina iSeq 100. Regarding the original processing steps: Non-productive sequences were removed, and CDR3s that did not start with C, did not end with F or W, or were shorter than 7 amino acids were discarded. Antigen-specific clonotypes were identified using the MANAFEST web application through comparison of peptide-stimulated wells with reference and other culture wells. Positive clones required FDR below 0.05, an odds ratio above 5, and productive frequency above 0.1% in at least two of three replicate wells. A clonotype counted as cross-reactive if it showed significant expansion both in the SARS-CoV-2 spike wells and in at least one common cold coronavirus spike condition. Using R version 3.6.1, CDR3 homology was evaluated through Levenshtein distances (stringdist) along with unrooted phylogenetic trees (ape). TCRdb reworked the public reads: Q25 trimming with fastp, MiXCR clone assembly, productive beta chains retained. CDR3 protein sequences are deduplicated, and each keeps its most common genes and DNA. TCRdb, rather than the study authors, made the V and J calls. Recorded for this sample are 15,000 to 20,000 distinct CDR3 sequences; nearly 40% of them occurred a single time. The ten largest clonotypes hold 6.5% to 9% of the sample.

CDR1 and CDR2 are drawn from the germline V gene: MNHNS, SASEGT. For this chain, trimming is 6 bases at the V end and 6 bases at the J end, and the number of junction bases without a gene match is 10. The CDR3 covers 14 residues, taking in both the cysteine and the phenylalanine. Just CDR3 DNA is preserved here, 42 bases in frame from base 1. This receptor was identified in a human donor who had recovered from COVID-19. The V gene is TRBV6-1 and the J gene is TRBJ1-2, and 7 junctional nucleotides match TRBD1. Sequencing was performed on CD4+ T cells from blood, cultured in vitro. The CDR3 reads as follows: CASSPDRQRDGYTF. The DNA sequence is given as TGTGCCAGCAGCCCGGACAGGCAAAGAGATGGCTACACCTTC.